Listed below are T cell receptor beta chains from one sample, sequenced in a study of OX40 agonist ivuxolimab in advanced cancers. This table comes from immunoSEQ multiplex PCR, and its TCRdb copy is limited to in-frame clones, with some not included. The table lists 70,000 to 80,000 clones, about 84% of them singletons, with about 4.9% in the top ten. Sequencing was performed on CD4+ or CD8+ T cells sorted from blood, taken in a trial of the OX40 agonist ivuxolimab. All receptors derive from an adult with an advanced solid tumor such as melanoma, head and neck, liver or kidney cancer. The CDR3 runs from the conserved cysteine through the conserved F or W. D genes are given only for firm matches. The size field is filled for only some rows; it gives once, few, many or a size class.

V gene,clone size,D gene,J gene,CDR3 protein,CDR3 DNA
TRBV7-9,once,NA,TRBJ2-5,CASTKTSSETQYF,TGTGCCAGCACCAAGACTTCTAGTGAGACCCAGTACTTC
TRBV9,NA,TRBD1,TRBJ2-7,CASSGRDRTQYF,TGTGCCAGCAGCGGACGGGACAGAACGCAGTACTTC
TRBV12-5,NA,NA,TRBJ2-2,CASGGSGELFF,TGTGCTAGTGGAGGGTCTGGGGAGCTGTTTTTT
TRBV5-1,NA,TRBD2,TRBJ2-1,CASSLRPGGNEQFF,TGCGCCAGCAGCTTGCGACCGGGGGGGAATGAGCAGTTCTTC
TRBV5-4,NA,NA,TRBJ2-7,CVRVNCYEQYF,TGTGTCAGGGTAAATTGCTACGAGCAGTACTTC
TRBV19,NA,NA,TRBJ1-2,CASSSPGGGNYGYTF,TGTGCCAGTAGTTCCCCCGGAGGGGGAAACTATGGCTACACCTTC
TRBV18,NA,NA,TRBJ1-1,CASSPTTGANTEAFF,TGTGCCAGCTCACCGACGACAGGAGCGAACACTGAAGCTTTCTTT
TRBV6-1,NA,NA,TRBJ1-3,CASSEQWGDTIYF,TGTGCCAGCAGTGAACAATGGGGGGACACCATATATTTT
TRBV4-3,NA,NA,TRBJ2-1,CASSQDLGVRNEQFF,TGCGCCAGCAGCCAAGATTTGGGTGTTCGCAATGAGCAGTTCTTC
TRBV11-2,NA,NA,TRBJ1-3,CASSFDVGAGGNTIYF,TGTGCCAGCAGCTTCGATGTAGGGGCAGGGGGAAACACCATATATTTT
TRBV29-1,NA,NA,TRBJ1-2,CSAYSGDYGYTF,TGCAGCGCCTACTCAGGGGACTATGGCTACACCTTC
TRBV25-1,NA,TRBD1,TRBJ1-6,CASSASLQGEGNSPLHF,TGTGCCAGCAGTGCCTCTTTACAGGGGGAAGGTAATTCACCCCTCCACTTT
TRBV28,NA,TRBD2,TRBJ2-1,CASSAFGTSGINEQFF,TGTGCCAGCAGTGCTTTCGGGACTAGCGGGATAAATGAGCAGTTCTTC
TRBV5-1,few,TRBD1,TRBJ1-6,CASTRQGADNSPLHF,TGCGCCAGCACTCGACAGGGGGCCGACAATTCACCCCTCCACTTT
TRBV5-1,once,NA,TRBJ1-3,CASSLDGNGNTIYF,TGCGCCAGCAGCTTGGACGGAAATGGAAACACCATATATTTT
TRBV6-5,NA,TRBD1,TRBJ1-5,CASSHETGEPQHF,TGTGCCAGCAGTCACGAAACAGGGGAGCCCCAGCATTTT
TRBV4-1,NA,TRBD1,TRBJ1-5,CASSRPGQGGQPQHF,TGCGCCAGCAGCCGGCCGGGACAGGGTGGACAGCCCCAGCATTTT
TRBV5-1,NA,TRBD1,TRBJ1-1,CASSLSTGRTEAFF,TGCGCCAGCAGCCTTTCGACAGGGCGCACTGAAGCTTTCTTT
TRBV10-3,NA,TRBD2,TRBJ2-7,CAARGGATYEQYF,TGTGCCGCCCGCGGGGGGGCAACCTACGAGCAGTACTTC
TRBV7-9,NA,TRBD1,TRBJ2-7,CASSKIETGNEQYF,TGTGCCAGCAGCAAGATAGAGACAGGGAACGAGCAGTACTTC
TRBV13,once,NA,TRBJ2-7,CASSPAGGYDEQYF,TGTGCCAGCAGCCCCGCTGGTGGTTACGACGAGCAGTACTTC
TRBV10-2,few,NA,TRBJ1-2,CASRDSLNYGYTF,TGCGCCAGCAGGGACAGCCTTAACTATGGCTACACCTTC
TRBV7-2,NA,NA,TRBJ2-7,CASSLTGTGSYEQYF,TGTGCCAGCAGCTTAACAGGTACGGGCTCCTACGAGCAGTACTTC
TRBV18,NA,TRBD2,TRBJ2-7,CASSPGTSGSNYEQYF,TGTGCCAGCTCACCAGGGACTAGCGGGTCGAATTACGAGCAGTACTTC
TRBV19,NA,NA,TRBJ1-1,CASSKGHVMNTEAFF,TGTGCCAGTAGTAAGGGACACGTCATGAACACTGAAGCTTTCTTT
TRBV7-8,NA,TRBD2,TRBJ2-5,CASSSIRGGTQYF,TGTGCCAGCAGCTCAATCCGGGGGGGGACCCAGTACTTC
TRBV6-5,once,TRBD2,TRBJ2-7,CASSFGSGTTYEQYF,TGTGCCAGCAGTTTTGGTAGCGGGACCACCTACGAGCAGTACTTC
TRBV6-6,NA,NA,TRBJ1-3,CASSLLGLGNTIYF,TGTGCCAGCAGCCTACTCGGGCTTGGAAACACCATATATTTT
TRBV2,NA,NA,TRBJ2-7,CASSDTSDSSYEQYF,TGTGCCAGCAGTGACACCTCGGACTCATCCTACGAGCAGTACTTC
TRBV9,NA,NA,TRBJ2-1,CASSVEVEGGQFF,TGTGCCAGCAGCGTAGAGGTGGAAGGTGGGCAGTTCTTC
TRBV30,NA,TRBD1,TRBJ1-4,CAWSVGTGFEKLFF,TGTGCCTGGAGTGTAGGGACAGGGTTCGAAAAACTGTTTTTT
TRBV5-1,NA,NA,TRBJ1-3,CASSLGQATGNTIYF,TGCGCCAGCAGCTTGGGACAGGCCACAGGAAACACCATATATTTT
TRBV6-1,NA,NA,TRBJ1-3,CATSPELLGNTIYF,TGTGCCACCAGCCCCGAACTATTGGGGAACACCATATATTTT
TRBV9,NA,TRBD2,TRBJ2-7,CASGAGGRYEQYF,TGTGCCAGCGGAGCGGGAGGGAGGTACGAGCAGTACTTC
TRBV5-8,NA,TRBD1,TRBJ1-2,CASSLELTGRYGYTF,TGTGCCAGCAGCTTGGAATTGACAGGGCGCTATGGCTACACCTTC
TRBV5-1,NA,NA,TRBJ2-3,CASSFTGIPTDTQYF,TGCGCCAGCAGCTTTACAGGGATCCCCACAGATACGCAGTATTTT
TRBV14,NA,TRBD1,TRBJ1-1,CASSQGGTAAFF,TGTGCCAGCAGCCAAGGAGGGACAGCAGCTTTCTTT
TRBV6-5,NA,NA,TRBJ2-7,CATGGAKQYF,TGTGCCACTGGGGGCGCCAAGCAGTACTTC
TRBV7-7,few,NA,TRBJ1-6,CASSLDQNSPLHF,TGTGCTAGCAGCTTAGATCAGAATTCACCCCTCCACTTT
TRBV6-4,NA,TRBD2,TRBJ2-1,CASSGPGLAGEQFF,TGTGCCAGCAGTGGTCCGGGACTAGCGGGTGAGCAGTTCTTC
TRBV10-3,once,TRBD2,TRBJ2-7,CAISESSGGYEQYF,TGTGCCATCAGTGAGTCTAGCGGGGGCTACGAGCAGTACTTC
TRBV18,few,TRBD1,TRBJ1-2,CASSPAGTGEGYTF,TGTGCCAGCTCACCGGCTGGGACAGGGGAAGGCTACACCTTC
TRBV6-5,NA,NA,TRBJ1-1,CASRRDGNTEAFF,TGTGCCAGCAGGCGAGATGGGAACACTGAAGCTTTCTTT
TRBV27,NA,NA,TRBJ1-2,CASSLGFNNYGYTF,TGTGCCAGCAGTTTAGGGTTTAATAACTATGGCTACACCTTC
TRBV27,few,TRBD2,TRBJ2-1,CASSLFGTTLSYNEQFF,TGTGCCAGCAGTTTGTTCGGGACTACCCTCTCCTACAATGAGCAGTTCTTC
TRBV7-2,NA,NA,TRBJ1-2,CASSFDVANYGYTF,TGTGCCAGCAGCTTTGACGTCGCTAACTATGGCTACACCTTC
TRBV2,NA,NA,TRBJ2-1,CASSQDYTNEQFF,TGTGCCAGCAGTCAAGACTACACAAATGAGCAGTTCTTC
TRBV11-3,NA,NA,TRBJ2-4,CASSPQPLWGGPKNIQYF,TGTGCCAGCAGCCCCCAACCTTTGTGGGGGGGCCCAAAAAACATTCAGTACTTC
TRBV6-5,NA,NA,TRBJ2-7,CASSSYYGTLHEQYF,TGTGCCAGCAGTTCATACTACGGGACACTCCACGAGCAGTACTTC
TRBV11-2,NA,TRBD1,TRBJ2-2,CASRPGGPGELFF,TGTGCCAGCAGACCAGGGGGCCCCGGGGAGCTGTTTTTT
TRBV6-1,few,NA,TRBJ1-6,CASSRDHKVSPLHF,TGTGCCAGCAGTCGGGACCATAAAGTTTCACCCCTCCACTTT
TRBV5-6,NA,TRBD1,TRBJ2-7,CASSAIGTGRYEQYF,TGTGCCAGCAGCGCGATCGGGACAGGTCGATACGAGCAGTACTTC
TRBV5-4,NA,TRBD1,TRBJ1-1,CASSAGTGATEAFF,TGTGCCAGCAGCGCCGGGACAGGGGCTACTGAAGCTTTCTTT
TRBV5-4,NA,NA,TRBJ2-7,CASSFDPNQVEQYF,TGTGCCAGCAGCTTTGACCCAAATCAGGTCGAGCAGTACTTC